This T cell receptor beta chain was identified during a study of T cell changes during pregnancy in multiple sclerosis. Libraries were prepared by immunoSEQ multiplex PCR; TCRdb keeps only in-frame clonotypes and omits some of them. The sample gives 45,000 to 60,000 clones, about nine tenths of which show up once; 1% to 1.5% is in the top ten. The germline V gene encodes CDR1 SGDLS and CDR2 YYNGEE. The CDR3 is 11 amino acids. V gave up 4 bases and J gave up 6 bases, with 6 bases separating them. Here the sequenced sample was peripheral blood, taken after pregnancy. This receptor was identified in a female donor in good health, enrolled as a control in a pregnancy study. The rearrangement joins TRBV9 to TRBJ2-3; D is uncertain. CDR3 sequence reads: CASSPGDTQYF. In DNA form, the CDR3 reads TGTGCCAGCAGCCCAGGTGATACGCAGTATTTT.